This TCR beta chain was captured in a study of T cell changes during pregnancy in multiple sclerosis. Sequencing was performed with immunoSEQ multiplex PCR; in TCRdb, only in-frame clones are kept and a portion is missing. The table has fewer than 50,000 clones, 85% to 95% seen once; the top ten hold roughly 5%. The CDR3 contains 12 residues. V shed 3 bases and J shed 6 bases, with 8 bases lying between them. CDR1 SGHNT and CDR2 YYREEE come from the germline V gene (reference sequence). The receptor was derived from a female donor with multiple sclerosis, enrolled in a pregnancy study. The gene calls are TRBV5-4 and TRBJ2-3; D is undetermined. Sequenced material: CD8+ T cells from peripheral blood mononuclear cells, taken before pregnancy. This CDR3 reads CASSSESDTQYF. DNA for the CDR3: TGTGCCAGCAGCTCGGAGTCGGATACGCAGTATTTT.